These 22 T cell receptor beta chains came from one sample sequenced in a study of identifying expanded T cells in peripheral blood. Here immunoSEQ multiplex PCR was the method, and the copy in TCRdb shows in-frame clones only, minus some. The data hold about 94,000 clones, with approximately 91% observed a single time. Material for sequencing was blood. These receptors were taken from a person between 18 and 69 years old in good health.

The chain uses TRBV9 and TRBJ1-5; D perhaps matches TRBD1 (5 bases). From germline, CDR1 is SGDLS and CDR2 YYNGEE. The V end lost 3 bases, the J end lost 8 bases, and 18 bases lay between the germline ends. The CDR3 has 15 residues. The CDR3: CASSAGGTPWEPQHF. Written as DNA, the CDR3 is TGTGCCAGCAGCGCCGGGGGGACCCCCTGGGAGCCCCAGCATTTT.

The chain couples TRBV6-5 to TRBJ1-2; D perhaps matches TRBD1 (5 bases). The V gene lost 0 bases and the J gene lost 5 bases, with 13 bases spanning the gap. Germline V gene lookup returns CDR1 MNHEY and CDR2 SVGAGI. CDR3 length: 15 residues. This CDR3 reads CASSYSITGVYGYTF. In DNA form, the CDR3 reads TGTGCCAGCAGTTACTCGATTACGGGGGTTTATGGCTACACCTTC.

This clone was detected once. The rearrangement joins TRBV5-6 to TRBJ2-1; 9 bases line up with TRBD2. This CDR3 region has 15 residues. The germline gives CDR1 SGHDT, CDR2 YYEEEE. V gave up 4 bases and J gave up 3 bases; unmatched junction bases: 5. DNA of the CDR3: TGTGCCAGCAGCCACGCGGGGGGGATCTACAATGAGCAGTTCTTC. It encodes CASSHAGGIYNEQFF. Based on the CDR3 plus reference TRBV5-6 and TRBJ2-1, the full variable domain is DAGVTQSPTHLIKTRGQQVTLRCSPKSGHDTVSWYQQALGQGPQFIFQYYEEEERQRGNFPDRFSGHQFPNYSSELNVNALLLGDSALYLCASSHAGGIYNEQFFGPGTRLTVL.

The chain couples TRBV7-2 to TRBJ1-4; possible D gene TRBD1, 5 bases. Germline loops: CDR1 SGHTA, CDR2 FQGNSA. The germline V and J ends were trimmed by 5 bases and 4 bases, with 14 bases remaining between them. The CDR3 is made up of 15 amino acids. CDR3: CASSPYRINNEKLFF. CDR3 DNA sequence: TGTGCCAGCAGCCCGTACAGGATTAATAATGAAAAACTGTTTTTT.

The rearrangement uses TRBV30 and TRBJ2-2; D possibly corresponds to TRBD1 (6 bases). V lost 1 base and J 7 bases, leaving 10 bases between the germline ends. CDR3 length: 13 residues. Germline V gene sequence: CDR1 GTSNPN, CDR2 SVGIG (reference sequence). The CDR3 region has the DNA TGTGCCTGGAGTGAAGGGGGTTACGGGGAGCTGTTTTTT. Protein product: CAWSEGGYGELFF.

V usage is TRBV7-9 and J usage is TRBJ2-3; D is tentatively TRBD1 or TRBD2 (5 bases each). CDR3 length: 15 residues. The germline V and J ends were trimmed by 5 bases and 2 bases, with 14 bases remaining between them. Germline V gives CDR1 SEHNR, CDR2 FQNEAQ (reference sequence). Here the CDR3 DNA reads TGTGCCAGCAGCGTCCGGGGCTCTTTCACAGATACGCAGTATTTT. Encoded protein: CASSVRGSFTDTQYF.

This chain connects TRBV9 to TRBJ1-1, with TRBD1 identical over 9 bases. The germline V gene has CDR1 SGDLS and CDR2 YYNGEE. This CDR3 has 15 residues. Trimming at V came to 1 base and at J to 5 bases, leaving 6 bases not matched to a gene. The CDR3 sequence: CASSVTGGKGTEAFF. In nucleotides, the CDR3 is TGTGCCAGCAGCGTAACAGGGGGCAAGGGGACTGAAGCTTTCTTT.

The rearrangement uses TRBV6-6 and TRBJ2-3; 14 bases fit TRBD2. This CDR3 has 16 amino acids. V was clipped by 4 bases and J by 1 base; unmatched bases: 1. CDR1 and CDR2 from the germline V gene are MNHNY and SVGAGI (reference sequence). CDR3 sequence reads: CASSWGLAGGTDTQYF. CDR3 DNA: TGTGCCAGCAGTTGGGGACTAGCGGGAGGCACAGATACGCAGTATTTT.

The chain couples TRBV11-2 to TRBJ2-5, with 8 bases aligning to TRBD2. This CDR3 spans 14 amino acids. Losses at the gene ends were 2 bases for V and 11 bases for J; bases not matched to a gene: 10. Germline CDR1 is SGHAT and CDR2 is FQNNGV. The CDR3 here is CASSLLAGSEVQYF. DNA for the CDR3: TGTGCCAGCAGCTTATTAGCGGGGTCGGAGGTGCAGTACTTC.

V and J are TRBV4-1 and TRBJ2-1; D is possibly TRBD2 (5 bases). The germline gives CDR1 MGHRA, CDR2 YSYEKL. Trimming left V 0 bases short and J 0 bases short, with 9 bases between. The length of the CDR3 is 16 residues. The CDR3, as DNA: TGCGCCAGCAGCCAAGATACGGGGAGCTCCTACAATGAGCAGTTCTTC. Translated: CASSQDTGSSYNEQFF.

V and J are TRBV29-1 and TRBJ1-1, with 8 bases matching TRBD1. Per germline, CDR1 SQVTM and CDR2 ANQGSEA. The CDR3 totals 13 residues. The junction had 4 bases not matched to a gene; V was cut back by 6 bases and J by 1 base. CDR3 bases: TGCAGCGTCGTGGGGACAGGGAACACTGAAGCTTTCTTT. Protein product: CSVVGTGNTEAFF.

This sequence joins TRBV2 and TRBJ2-2, with a weak D call TRBD2 (6 bases). CDR1 SNHLY and CDR2 FYNNEI come from the germline V gene. The ends were cut back, 4 bases at V and 7 bases at J, with 16 bases in the middle. There are 15 residues in the CDR3. The DNA for the CDR3 is TGTGCCAGCAGTGCTACCGGGACTCCCATCGGGGAGCTGTTTTTT. This gives the protein CASSATGTPIGELFF.

The chain couples TRBV21-1 to TRBJ1-5; the table's D call of TRBD1 was not tested on the DNA. TRBV21-1 is a pseudogene segment. The CDR3 totals 19 residues. The CDR3 sequence is CASSKEAPPRDICNQPQHF. CDR3 nucleotides: TGTGCCAGCAGCAAAGAGGCCCCTCCCCGGGACATCTGCAATCAGCCCCAGCATTTT.

This clone was recorded only once. The V call is TRBV25-1, the J call TRBJ1-1, with unresolved D. This CDR3 has 11 residues. Per the germline V gene, CDR1 is MGHDK and CDR2 is SYGVNS. V lost 4 bases to trimming and J lost 7 bases, with 7 bases between them. The CDR3 here is CASSGGLEAFF. CDR3 bases: TGTGCCAGCAGTGGGGGTCTTGAAGCTTTCTTT. Based on the CDR3 plus reference TRBV25-1 and TRBJ1-1, the full variable domain is EADIYQTPRYLVIGTGKKITLECSQTMGHDKMYWYQQDPGMELHLIHYSYGVNSTEKGDLSSESTVSRIRTEHFPLTLESARPSHTSQYLCASSGGLEAFFGQGTRLTVV.

The J gene is TRBJ2-3, the V gene TRBV5-1, with a weak D call TRBD1 (8 bases). Germline assignment: CDR1 SGHRS and CDR2 YFSETQ. The V gene lost 0 bases and the J gene lost 6 bases, with 17 bases spanning the gap. The CDR3 runs to 16 residues. CDR3 coding DNA: TGCGCCAGCAGCTTGGTTGTTGGACAGGGAGGGGATACGCAGTATTTT. Its protein product is CASSLVVGQGGDTQYF. The full variable domain, its missing parts supplied by reference TRBV5-1 and TRBJ2-3, is KAGVTQTPRYLIKTRGQQVTLSCSPISGHRSVSWYQQTPGQGLQFLFEYFSETQRNKGNFPGRFSGRQFSNSRSEMNVSTLELGDSALYLCASSLVVGQGGDTQYFGPGTRLTVL.

The chain recombines TRBV2 with TRBJ1-2, with 8 nucleotides matching TRBD1. J lost 0 bases, V lost 5 bases, and 5 bases had no gene match. The CDR3 has 15 amino acids. Germline assignment: CDR1 SNHLY and CDR2 FYNNEI. The CDR3 nucleotides are TGTGCCAGCAGTCAGCTGGGACAGGCTAACTATGGCTACACCTTC. As protein: CASSQLGQANYGYTF. The full variable domain, completed using reference TRBV2 and TRBJ1-2, is EPEVTQTPSHQVTQMGQEVILRCVPISNHLYFYWYRQILGQKVEFLVSFYNNEISEKSEIFDDQFSVERPDGSNFTLKIRSTKLEDSAMYFCASSQLGQANYGYTFGSGTRLTVV.

This chain uses TRBV2 with TRBJ1-1; 7 bases align to TRBD1. V was pared by 6 bases and J by 8 bases, with 12 bases of the junction left unmatched. Germline CDR1 and CDR2: SNHLY and FYNNEI. CDR3 length: 14 amino acids. The CDR3 coding sequence is TGTGCCAGCAGGTTACAGACAGGGCCCTTGGAAGCTTTCTTT. It yields the protein CASRLQTGPLEAFF.

The chain links TRBV5-4 to TRBJ2-3; 7 nucleotides match TRBD1. Looked up from germline, CDR1 is SGHNT and CDR2 is YYREEE (reference sequence). This CDR3 comprises 13 residues. V shed 6 bases and J 2 bases; nucleotides not matched to a gene: 3. CDR3 bases: TGTGCCAGCATAGGACAGGCCACAGATACGCAGTATTTT. It codes for CASIGQATDTQYF.

The V and J genes are TRBV4-1 and TRBJ1-5; D may be TRBD1 (6 bases). The V gene lost 0 bases and the J gene lost 9 bases, with 15 bases spanning the gap. This CDR3 has 15 amino acids. Germline V CDR1 and CDR2: MGHRA, YSYEKL. The CDR3, as DNA: TGCGCCAGCAGCCAAGATAAAGGGGGGGGATTGCCCCAGCATTTT. Amino acids: CASSQDKGGGLPQHF.

The chain uses TRBV25-1 and TRBJ2-7, with 8 bases lining up with TRBD1. Germline V gene sequence: CDR1 MGHDK, CDR2 SYGVNS. The V and J ends lost 5 bases and 2 bases, in that order; junction bases with no gene match: 5. CDR3 size: 14 residues. DNA of the CDR3: TGTGCCAGCAGTACACAGGGGGTAACCTACGAGCAGTACTTC. Amino acid sequence: CASSTQGVTYEQYF.

The chain has TRBV5-1 and TRBJ1-4, with 8 bases fitting TRBD1. The CDR3 totals 14 residues. Germline V gene lookup returns CDR1 SGHRS and CDR2 YFSETQ. The junction had 8 bases not matched to a gene; V was cut back by 0 bases and J by 13 bases. CDR3 amino acids: CASSLGTGSDILFF. DNA for the CDR3: TGCGCCAGCAGCTTGGGGACAGGGTCGGACATACTGTTTTTT.

This clone was observed a single time. The chain carries TRBV19 and TRBJ2-6; perhaps D is TRBD1 or TRBD2 (5 bases each). Looked up from germline, CDR1 is LNHDA and CDR2 is SQIVND (reference sequence). The ends were cut back, 0 bases at V and 3 bases at J, with 12 bases in the middle. This CDR3 spans 17 amino acids. This CDR3 reads CASSIDPLGVGANVLTF. The DNA of the CDR3 is TGTGCCAGTAGTATAGACCCCCTGGGGGTTGGGGCCAACGTCCTGACTTTC.